A selection of T cell receptor beta chains follows, all from one sample in a study of control samples from healthy donors and cancer patients. Sequencing was performed with immunoSEQ multiplex PCR; in TCRdb, only in-frame clones are kept and a portion is missing. This table has about 140,000 clones, 85% to 95% appearing once. Material for sequencing was blood. The receptors were sampled from a man in his forties in good health. CDR3s include the opening cysteine and the closing phenylalanine or tryptophan. A D gene is named only where the DNA matches it firmly. Expanded clones are given a class, and other clones once, few, many or no size at all.

cdr3_aa cdr3_nt v_call clone_size d_call j_call
CASSQEKQGPKEQYF TGCGCCAGCAGCCAAGAAAAACAGGGGCCGAAAGAGCAGTACTTC TRBV4-1 - TRBD1 TRBJ2-7
CASSQDFPPNYGYTF TGTGCCAGCAGCCAAGACTTTCCTCCTAACTATGGCTACACCTTC TRBV4-2 - - TRBJ1-2
CASTISTGGTGYTF TGTGCCAGCACCATCAGTACGGGGGGCACGGGCTACACCTTC TRBV28 - - TRBJ1-2
CASSPKGAKLFF TGTGCCAGCAGCCCGAAAGGGGCAAAACTGTTTTTT TRBV14 - - TRBJ1-4
CSVEVSGEFSYEQYF TGCAGCGTTGAAGTATCAGGGGAATTCTCCTACGAGCAGTACTTC TRBV29-1 - - TRBJ2-7
CASSHYRDNQPQHF TGTGCCAGCAGTCACTACAGGGATAATCAGCCCCAGCATTTT TRBV6-6 - - TRBJ1-5
CASSLSTGRGTEAFF TGTGCCAGCAGTTTATCGACAGGGAGGGGAACTGAAGCTTTCTTT TRBV27 - TRBD1 TRBJ1-1
CASSVGHMNTEAFF TGTGCCAGCAGCGTGGGACATATGAACACTGAAGCTTTCTTT TRBV9 - - TRBJ1-1
CASSWGRLRRPFRETQYF TGTGCCAGCAGCTGGGGCCGACTGCGCAGACCCTTCAGGGAGACCCAGTACTTC TRBV28 - - TRBJ2-5
CASSEAHGAGELFF TGTGCCAGCAGTGAAGCGCACGGGGCCGGGGAGCTGTTTTTT TRBV6-1 - - TRBJ2-2
CASSFPGQGNSPLHF TGTGCCAGCAGCTTCCCCGGACAGGGTAATTCACCCCTCCACTTT TRBV6-2/TRBV6-3 - TRBD1 TRBJ1-6
CASSAYPTGYDIQYF TGTGCCAGCAGCGCTTACCCAACAGGGTATGACATTCAGTACTTC TRBV7-2 once - TRBJ2-4
CASSWTGAFSENIQYF TGTGCCAGCAGCTGGACAGGGGCATTTTCCGAAAACATTCAGTACTTC TRBV7-8 - TRBD1 TRBJ2-4
CASSFVTQGAKNIQYF TGTGCCAGCAGTTTCGTTACTCAAGGGGCCAAAAACATTCAGTACTTC TRBV27 - - TRBJ2-4
CASSVRLAGGVETQYF TGTGCCAGCAGCGTAAGGTTAGCGGGAGGGGTGGAGACCCAGTACTTC TRBV9 - TRBD2 TRBJ2-5
CASSPTRGGLNQPQHF TGTGCCAGCAGCCCCACGAGGGGCGGACTCAATCAGCCCCAGCATTTT TRBV5-6 - - TRBJ1-5
CASSPGPPWEAFF TGTGCCAGCAGCCCGGGACCGCCGTGGGAAGCTTTCTTT TRBV13 - - TRBJ1-1
CASSPLGGTEAFF TGTGCCAGCAGCCCCTTGGGGGGCACTGAAGCTTTCTTT TRBV6-6 - - TRBJ1-1
CASSYSLDREDYEQYF TGTGCCAGCAGTTACTCCTTGGACAGGGAAGACTACGAGCAGTACTTC TRBV6-2/TRBV6-3 - TRBD1 TRBJ2-7
CASSLGLADEQYF TGTGCCAGCAGCTTGGGACTAGCGGACGAGCAGTACTTC TRBV11-2 - TRBD2 TRBJ2-7
CASSYRVSTEAFF TGTGCCAGCAGTTACAGGGTATCCACTGAAGCTTTCTTT TRBV28 - - TRBJ1-1
CASSAKQYPSGNTIYF TGTGCCAGCAGCGCGAAACAGTACCCCTCTGGAAACACCATATATTTT TRBV5-4 - - TRBJ1-3
CASSPGQTNTGELFF TGTGCCAGCTCACCAGGACAGACTAACACCGGGGAGCTGTTTTTT TRBV18 - - TRBJ2-2
CASSFGSGGTTYEQYF TGTGCCAGCAGCTTTGGTAGCGGGGGGACCACCTACGAGCAGTACTTC TRBV5-4 once TRBD2 TRBJ2-7
CASSLKSYEQYF TGTGCCAGCAGCTTAAAGTCCTACGAGCAGTACTTC TRBV7-9 - - TRBJ2-7
CASRDLRSYEQYF TGTGCCAGCAGGGACCTCCGCTCCTACGAGCAGTACTTC TRBV5-5 - - TRBJ2-7
CASSESQGRGYTF TGTGCCAGCAGTGAAAGTCAAGGGAGAGGCTACACCTTC TRBV6-1 - - TRBJ1-2
CASSLPGYEYGYTF TGTGCCAGCAGCTTACCAGGGTACGAGTATGGCTACACCTTC TRBV7-9 - - TRBJ1-2
CASSLLNTEAFF TGTGCCAGCAGCTTATTGAACACTGAAGCTTTCTTT TRBV7-9 - - TRBJ1-1
CSVTPGRVNTEAFF TGCAGCGTGACCCCCGGACGGGTGAACACTGAAGCTTTCTTT TRBV29-1 - - TRBJ1-1
CASSPSPGLANTGELFF TGTGCCAGCAGCCCGTCTCCGGGACTGGCAAACACCGGGGAGCTGTTTTTT TRBV7-3 - - TRBJ2-2
CASSPGLAGWYNEQFF TGTGCCAGCAGCCCGGGACTAGCGGGCTGGTACAATGAGCAGTTCTTC TRBV5-6 - TRBD2 TRBJ2-1
CASSQIMAPNEKLFF TGTGCCAGCAGTCAGATTATGGCCCCTAATGAAAAACTGTTTTTT TRBV27 - - TRBJ1-4
CASSQERTGANTGELFF TGTGCCAGCAGCCAAGAGAGGACAGGTGCGAACACCGGGGAGCTGTTTTTT TRBV14 - TRBD1 TRBJ2-2
CASSLRGQGAIAGELFF TGTGCCAGCAGCTTGCGGGGACAGGGGGCGATAGCCGGGGAGCTGTTTTTT TRBV7-8 - TRBD1 TRBJ2-2
CASSVRQGADGYTF TGTGCCAGCAGTGTTAGACAGGGGGCGGATGGTTACACCTTC TRBV2 - TRBD1 TRBJ1-2
CASSGTGVLDQPQHF TGTGCCAGCTCCGGTACAGGGGTGTTGGATCAGCCCCAGCATTTT TRBV28 few TRBD1 TRBJ1-5
CASSLDGNSNQPQHF TGTGCCAGCTCTCTCGACGGAAATAGCAATCAGCCCCAGCATTTT TRBV18 - - TRBJ1-5
CASSLLAGFSTDTQYF TGTGCCAGCAGCTTATTGGCGGGGTTCAGCACAGATACGCAGTATTTT TRBV7-9 - - TRBJ2-3
CASSLPGHTNEQFF TGTGCCAGTAGTTTGCCGGGACACACAAATGAGCAGTTCTTC TRBV19 - - TRBJ2-1
CASSQTHEQFF TGTGCCAGTAGTCAGACCCATGAGCAGTTCTTC TRBV19 - - TRBJ2-1
CASNARGLYGYTF TGTGCCAGCAATGCCAGGGGGCTTTATGGCTACACCTTC TRBV6-5 few TRBD1 TRBJ1-2
CASGLVHPASYGYTF TGTGCTAGTGGTTTGGTACACCCAGCCTCGTATGGCTACACCTTC TRBV12-5 once - TRBJ1-2
CASSMPYAAKNIQYF TGTGCCAGCAGTATGCCTTACGCAGCCAAAAACATTCAGTACTTC TRBV7-6 - - TRBJ2-4
CASSLAGGVYEQYF TGTGCCAGCAGCTTGGCGGGAGGGGTCTACGAGCAGTACTTC TRBV5-4 - TRBD2 TRBJ2-7
CASSFGLNTGELFF TGTGCCAGCAGCTTCGGACTGAACACCGGGGAGCTGTTTTTT TRBV11-2 - - TRBJ2-2
CASSLSQRGYNEQFF TGCGCCAGCAGCTTGAGTCAGCGGGGTTACAATGAGCAGTTCTTC TRBV5-1 - TRBD2 TRBJ2-1
CASTSRERISTGELFF TGTGCCAGCACCTCGCGGGAGCGGATCAGCACCGGGGAGCTGTTTTTT TRBV5-4 - TRBD2 TRBJ2-2